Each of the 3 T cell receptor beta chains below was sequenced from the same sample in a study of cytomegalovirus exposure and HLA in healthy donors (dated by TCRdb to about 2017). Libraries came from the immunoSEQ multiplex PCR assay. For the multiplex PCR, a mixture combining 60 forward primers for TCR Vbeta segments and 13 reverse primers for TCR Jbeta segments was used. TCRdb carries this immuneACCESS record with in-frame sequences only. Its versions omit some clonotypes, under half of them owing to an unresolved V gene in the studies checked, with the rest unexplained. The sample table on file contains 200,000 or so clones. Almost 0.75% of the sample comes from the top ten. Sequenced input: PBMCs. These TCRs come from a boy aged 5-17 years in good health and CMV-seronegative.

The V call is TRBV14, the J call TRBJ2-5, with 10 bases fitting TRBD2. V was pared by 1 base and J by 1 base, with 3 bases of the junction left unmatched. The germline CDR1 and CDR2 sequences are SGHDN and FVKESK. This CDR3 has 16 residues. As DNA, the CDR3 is TGTGCCAGCAGCCAAGTTATAGCGGGGGGCCAAGAGACCCAGTACTTC. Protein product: CASSQVIAGGQETQYF. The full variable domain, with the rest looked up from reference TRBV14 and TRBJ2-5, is EAGVTQFPSHSVIEKGQTVTLRCDPISGHDNLYWYRRVMGKEIKFLLHFVKESKQDESGMPNNRFLAERTGGTYSTLKVQPAELEDSGVYFCASSQVIAGGQETQYFGPGTRLLVL.

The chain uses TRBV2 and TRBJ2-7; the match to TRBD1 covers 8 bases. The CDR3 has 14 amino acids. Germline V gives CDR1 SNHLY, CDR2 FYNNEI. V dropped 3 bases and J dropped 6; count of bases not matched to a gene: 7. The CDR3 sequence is CASSEVQGAGEQYF. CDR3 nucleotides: TGTGCCAGCAGTGAGGTCCAGGGGGCGGGCGAGCAGTACTTC.

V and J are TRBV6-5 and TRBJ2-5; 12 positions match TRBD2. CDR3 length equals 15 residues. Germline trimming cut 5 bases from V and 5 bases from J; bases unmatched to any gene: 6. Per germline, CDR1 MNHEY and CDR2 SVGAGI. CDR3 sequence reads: CASSASGGAWETQYF. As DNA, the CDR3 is TGTGCCAGCAGTGCTAGCGGGGGGGCTTGGGAGACCCAGTACTTC.